This entry lists 20 T cell receptor beta chains sequenced from one sample in a study of blood T cells in healthy people across ages. Together with a sample-barcoded 5' primer, a J-beta primer mix was included in a second PCR lasting about 7 to 11 cycles. One entry per CDR3 protein, called by TCRdb with MiXCR from the 5' RACE reads. The sample yields more than 800,000 distinct CDR3 sequences, more than 40% seen once. The sample taken for sequencing was blood. These receptors were collected from a woman between 55 and 75 years old in good health.

This chain joins TRBV11-1 and TRBJ2-5, with TRBD1 identical over 7 bases. After removal of 5 bases from V and 11 bases from J, the junction contained 17 bases not matched to a gene. This CDR3 is 15 amino acids long. CDR1 is SGHAT and CDR2 is FQDESV in the germline V gene (reference sequence). This chain's CDR3 is CASSRGETGNNEQYF. In DNA, the CDR3 is TGTGCCAGCAGCCGTGGGGAGACAGGGAACAATGAGCAGTACTTC.

The CDR3 spells CSARDGEHITDTQYF. The CDR3 DNA reads TGCAGTGCTAGAGATGGGGAGCATATAACAGATACGCAGTATTTT. This chain links TRBV20-1 with TRBJ2-3, with a tentative D call TRBD2 (5 bases). The V gene's germline CDR1 is DFQATT and CDR2 SNEGSKA (reference sequence). The CDR3 is 15 residues long. The V and J ends lost 0 bases and 3 bases respectively, with 13 bases between them.

As DNA, the CDR3 is TGTGCCAGCAGTCCACTAAAGCATGAGCAGTTCTTC. Its protein product is CASSPLKHEQFF. The V call is TRBV12-3 or TRBV12-4, the J call TRBJ2-1; D is uncertain. The germline V and J ends were trimmed by 5 bases and 8 bases, with 10 bases remaining between them. This CDR3 comprises 12 residues.

This clonotype turned up a few times. The chain has TRBV10-2 and TRBJ1-2, with D possibly matching TRBD1 (5 bases). The CDR3 is made up of 12 amino acids. Germline values: CDR1 WSHSY, CDR2 SAAADI. V lost 0 bases to trimming and J lost 8 bases, with 7 bases between them. CDR3 nucleotide sequence: TGCGCCAGCAGTGAGTCGACAGAAGGCTACACCTTC. Its protein product is CASSESTEGYTF.

This clonotype was counted only a few times. The genes are TRBV24-1 and TRBJ2-1, with D possibly TRBD1 on 6 matching bases. Trimming cost V 0 bases and J 12 bases, with 8 bases left between them. The CDR3 is 12 amino acids. CDR1 and CDR2 (germline): KGHDR, SFDVKD. CDR3 in DNA: TGTGCCACCAGTGATTTGACAGGGTCGCAGTTCTTC. The encoded protein is CATSDLTGSQFF.

The chain combines TRBV6-2 or TRBV6-3 with TRBJ2-3, with 11 nucleotides matching TRBD1. Germline CDR1 and CDR2: MNHEY and SVGEGT. The V gene end was trimmed by 6 bases and the J gene end by 2 bases; junction bases not matched to a gene: 16. The CDR3 contains 19 residues. CDR3 amino acids: CASSYQGQGAWVNTDTQYF. CDR3 DNA sequence: TGTGCCAGCAGCTACCAAGGACAGGGGGCTTGGGTAAACACAGATACGCAGTATTTT.

This clonotype was observed a few times. The chain is built from TRBV12-3 or TRBV12-4 and TRBJ1-2; possible D gene TRBD1, 5 bases. The CDR3 sequence is 14 residues long. V was trimmed by 5 bases and J by 4 bases, leaving 14 bases between them. CDR3 DNA sequence: TGTGCCAGCAGTCCCGGGAGGCAGGGCTATGGCTACACCTTC. This codes for CASSPGRQGYGYTF.

J is TRBJ1-5 and V is TRBV11-2, with D perhaps matching TRBD1 (6 bases). Germline V gives CDR1 SGHAT, CDR2 FQNNGV. The CDR3 runs 15 residues. Trimming took 5 bases from V and 3 from J, leaving 14 bases between them. This chain's CDR3 is CASSPQGSYNQPQHF. The CDR3 nucleotides read TGTGCCAGCAGCCCCCAGGGGTCTTACAATCAGCCCCAGCATTTT.

The rearrangement links TRBV11-2 to TRBJ2-5; 10 nucleotides line up with TRBD2. The J call may not be correct, given that the DNA end is closer to TRBJ2-7. The CDR3 sequence is 15 residues long. Germline V gives CDR1 SGHAT, CDR2 FQNNGV. The CDR3 bases are TGTGCCAGCAGCTTACAACCGGGACTAGCGTACGAGCAGTACTTC. Translating gives CASSLQPGLAYEQYF.

This clonotype was detected a few times. The V gene is TRBV28, the J gene TRBJ2-2; 11 bases fit TRBD2. This CDR3 spans 16 amino acids. After removal of 2 bases from V and 7 bases from J, the junction contained 6 bases not matched to a gene. The germline V gene encodes CDR1 MDHEN and CDR2 SYDVKM. The CDR3 here is CASSLEGTSGGGELFF. CDR3 DNA: TGTGCCAGCAGTTTAGAAGGGACTAGCGGAGGCGGGGAGCTGTTTTTT.

This clonotype showed up just once. The rearrangement uses TRBV4-3 and TRBJ2-1; 7 bases match TRBD2. V shed 0 bases, J shed 9 bases, and the junction held 8 bases outside the gene matches. The length of the CDR3 is 15 residues. Germline values: CDR1 LGHNA, CDR2 YSLEER. The CDR3 here is CASSQEGGRASEQFF. The DNA of the CDR3 is TGCGCCAGCAGCCAAGAGGGGGGGAGAGCGAGTGAGCAGTTCTTC.

As to this clonotype: One end of the junction fails to match germline, which may point to a read error. This rearrangement joins TRBV12-3 or TRBV12-4 to TRBJ1-5, with D unresolved. This CDR3 contains 14 residues. CDR3 in DNA: TGTGCCAGCAGTTTAGCGTCTGCCAATCAGTCCCAGCATTTT. It codes for CASSLASANQSQHF.

The chain is built from TRBV6-5 and TRBJ2-7; TRBD2 is a possible D gene (6 bases). Germline CDR1 is MNHEY and CDR2 is SVGAGI. Trimming pared 6 bases from V and 1 base from J, leaving 16 bases between. The CDR3 is 15 residues long. The CDR3 loop is CASSPPGVPSYEQYF. In DNA, the CDR3 is TGTGCCAGCAGCCCCCCGGGGGTCCCATCCTACGAGCAGTACTTC.

This clonotype was seen a handful of times. The V call is TRBV20-1, the J call TRBJ2-3; TRBD2 matches at 8 bases. Germline V lookup: CDR1 DFQATT, CDR2 SNEGSKA (reference sequence). The CDR3 spans 15 residues. The V segment lost 6 bases and the J segment 3 bases; nucleotides outside the gene matches: 11. CDR3 bases: TGCAGTGCCGCACCCGCAGCGGGAGCAACAGATACGCAGTATTTT. It codes for CSAAPAAGATDTQYF.

This clonotype was counted at least ten times. The chain couples TRBV7-9 to TRBJ2-1, with 8 bases matching TRBD2. This CDR3 has 16 residues. V lost 5 bases to trimming and J lost 0 bases; unmatched junction nucleotides: 6. Germline CDR1 is SEHNR and CDR2 is FQNEAQ (reference sequence). The CDR3 sequence: CASSDTSGYSYNEQFF. In DNA, the CDR3 is TGTGCCAGCAGCGACACTAGCGGCTACTCCTACAATGAGCAGTTCTTC.

This clonotype came up a few times. The J gene is TRBJ2-7, the V gene TRBV6-5; 13 nucleotides match TRBD2. The V gene's germline CDR1 is MNHEY and CDR2 SVGAGI. CDR3 size: 14 residues. V trimming: 6 bases; J trimming: 5 bases; junction bases outside the gene matches: 4. The CDR3: CASSWTSGSDEQYF. DNA for the CDR3: TGTGCCAGCAGCTGGACTAGCGGGAGTGACGAGCAGTACTTC.

The chain recombines TRBV27 with TRBJ2-4; TRBD2 matches at 9 bases. Gene TRBJ2-7 matches the end of the DNA better, so the J call may be wrong. This CDR3 is 14 amino acids long. The germline V gene encodes CDR1 MNHEY and CDR2 SMNVEV (reference sequence). The CDR3, as DNA: TGTGCCAGCAGTTTCCAGCGGGAGGCTAACGAGCAGTACTTC. Translation: CASSFQREANEQYF.

Comments on this clonotype: One junction end disagrees with the germline gene, perhaps due to a read error. V usage is TRBV6-1 and J usage is TRBJ1-2; D is possibly TRBD1 (6 bases). In germline, CDR1 is MNHNS, CDR2 SASEGT. The CDR3 extends over 15 amino acids. The CDR3 region is CASGESTGQTYGYTF. The CDR3 coding sequence is TGTGCCAGCGGTGAATCAACCGGACAGACATATGGCTACACCTTC.

The chain couples TRBV9 to TRBJ2-5; perhaps TRBD2 as D (6 bases). The CDR3 has 12 residues. Per the germline V gene, CDR1 is SGDLS and CDR2 is YYNGEE. V lost 4 bases and J lost 11, with 15 bases in between. This CDR3 is CASSPRTGEQYF. The CDR3 DNA reads TGTGCCAGCAGCCCGAGAACGGGGGAGCAGTACTTC.

The chain has TRBV20-1 and TRBJ2-7, with TRBD2 matching 9 bases. This CDR3 comprises 11 residues. With 5 bases clipped from V and 6 bases from J, the junction kept 2 bases outside the gene matches. Germline V gives CDR1 DFQATT, CDR2 SNEGSKA (reference sequence). The CDR3 loop reads CSASTSGEQYF. The CDR3, as DNA: TGCAGTGCTTCGACTAGCGGCGAGCAGTACTTC.